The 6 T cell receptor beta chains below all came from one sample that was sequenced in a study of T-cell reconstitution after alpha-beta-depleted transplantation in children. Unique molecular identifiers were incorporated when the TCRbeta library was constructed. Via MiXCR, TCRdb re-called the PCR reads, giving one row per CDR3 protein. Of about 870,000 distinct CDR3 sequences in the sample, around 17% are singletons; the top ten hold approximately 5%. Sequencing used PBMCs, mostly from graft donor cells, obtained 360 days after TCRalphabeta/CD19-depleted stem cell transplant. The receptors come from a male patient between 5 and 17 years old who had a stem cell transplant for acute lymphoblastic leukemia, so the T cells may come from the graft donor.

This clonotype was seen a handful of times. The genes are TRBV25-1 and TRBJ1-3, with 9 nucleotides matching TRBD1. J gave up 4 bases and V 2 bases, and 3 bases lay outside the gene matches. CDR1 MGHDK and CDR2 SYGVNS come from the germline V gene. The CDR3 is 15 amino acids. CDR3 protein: CASSELGTGGNTIYF. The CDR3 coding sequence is TGTGCCAGCAGTGAACTGGGGACAGGGGGAAACACCATATATTTT.

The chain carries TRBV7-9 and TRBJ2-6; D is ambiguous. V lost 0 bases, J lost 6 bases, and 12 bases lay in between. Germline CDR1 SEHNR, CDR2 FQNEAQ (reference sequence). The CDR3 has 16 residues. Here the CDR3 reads CASSLALTPSANVLTF. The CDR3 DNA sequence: TGTGCCAGCAGCTTAGCTTTAACTCCTTCGGCCAACGTCCTGACTTTC.

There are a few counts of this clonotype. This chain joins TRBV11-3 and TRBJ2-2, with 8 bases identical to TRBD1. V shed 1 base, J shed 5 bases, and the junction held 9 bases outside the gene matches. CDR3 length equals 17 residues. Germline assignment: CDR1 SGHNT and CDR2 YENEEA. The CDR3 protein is CASSLGDRIRWTGELFF. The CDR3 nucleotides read TGTGCCAGCAGCTTAGGGGACAGGATAAGGTGGACCGGGGAGCTGTTTTTT.

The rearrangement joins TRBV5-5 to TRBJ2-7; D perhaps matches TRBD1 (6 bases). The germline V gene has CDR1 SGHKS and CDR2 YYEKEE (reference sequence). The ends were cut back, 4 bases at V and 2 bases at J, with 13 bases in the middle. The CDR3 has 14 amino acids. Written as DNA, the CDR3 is TGTGCCAGCAGCCCCTTTGGGGGCACCTACGAGCAGTACTTC. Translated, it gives CASSPFGGTYEQYF.

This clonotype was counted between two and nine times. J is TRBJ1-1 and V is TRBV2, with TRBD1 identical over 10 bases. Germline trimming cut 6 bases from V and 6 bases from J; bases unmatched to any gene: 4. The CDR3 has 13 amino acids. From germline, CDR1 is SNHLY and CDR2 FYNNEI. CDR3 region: CASSRDRGPEAFF. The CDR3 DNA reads TGTGCCAGCAGCCGGGACAGGGGACCTGAAGCTTTCTTT.

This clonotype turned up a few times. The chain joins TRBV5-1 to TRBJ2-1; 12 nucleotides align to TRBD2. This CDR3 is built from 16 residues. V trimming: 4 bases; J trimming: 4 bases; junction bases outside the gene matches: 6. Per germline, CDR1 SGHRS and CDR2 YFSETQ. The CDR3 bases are TGCGCCAGCAGCATCGGGGGGACTAGCGGGTACAATGAGCAGTTCTTC. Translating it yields CASSIGGTSGYNEQFF.